Each of the 10 T cell receptor beta chains below was sequenced from the same sample in a study of CD4 T cells in relation to SARS-CoV-2 and coronaviruses. No cognate antigen is known for these TCRs. Data came from immunoSEQ multiplex PCR; TCRdb stores just in-frame clones and leaves some out. The sample records more than 20,000 clones, over 70% being singletons. The unexposed donors gave CD4+ T cells in about 2010-2019, prior to COVID-19. The cells were cultured for under twelve days before CD4+ T cells were isolated. Sequenced sample: CD4+ T cells from PBMCs, cultured in vitro. All receptors derive from a human donor in good health.

This clone appeared a few times. The V call is TRBV5-1, the J call TRBJ2-3; 8 positions match TRBD1. Germline V gene lookup returns CDR1 SGHRS and CDR2 YFSETQ. This CDR3 region has 16 residues. Germline trimming cut 4 bases from V and 0 bases from J; bases unmatched to any gene: 7. Written as DNA, the CDR3 is TGCGCCAGCAGCCTTAGGACAGGGAGAAGCACAGATACGCAGTATTTT. Protein product: CASSLRTGRSTDTQYF.

The genes are TRBV6-5 and TRBJ2-1; 8 bases are a match to TRBD2. The V gene end was trimmed by 9 bases and the J gene end by 8 bases; junction bases not matched to a gene: 12. Looked up from germline, CDR1 is MNHEY and CDR2 is SVGAGI. The CDR3 runs 14 residues. This chain's CDR3 is CASRRGGTLDEQFF. The DNA of the CDR3 is TGTGCCAGTCGCCGGGGGGGTACTTTGGATGAGCAGTTCTTC.

This chain joins TRBV5-1 and TRBJ1-2, with 8 bases lining up with TRBD1. The V segment lost 2 bases and the J segment 3 bases; nucleotides outside the gene matches: 12. CDR3 size: 17 residues. The germline CDR1 and CDR2 sequences are SGHRS and YFSETQ. CDR3 protein: CASSLGRGQVSDYGYTF. DNA for the CDR3: TGCGCCAGCAGCTTAGGCAGGGGGCAGGTTAGCGACTATGGCTACACCTTC.

The chain combines TRBV2 with TRBJ1-1, with TRBD1 as a possible D gene (5 bases). Trimming took 11 bases from V and 0 from J, leaving 22 bases between them. The CDR3 totals 16 residues. Germline V CDR1 and CDR2: SNHLY, FYNNEI. This chain's CDR3 is CAGSVERGLMNTEAFF. CDR3 nucleotides: TGTGCCGGTAGCGTAGAACGGGGACTAATGAACACTGAAGCTTTCTTT.

The J gene is TRBJ2-7, the V gene TRBV7-7, with 7 bases aligning to TRBD1. The CDR3 contains 14 residues. Germline assignment: CDR1 SSHAT and CDR2 FNYEAQ (reference sequence). J lost 2 bases, V lost 4 bases, and 5 bases had no gene match. The CDR3 protein is CASSYRTGPYEQYF. The CDR3 DNA sequence: TGTGCCAGCAGCTACCGGACAGGCCCCTACGAGCAGTACTTC.

This CDR3 reads CASSQGMNTEAFF. Here the CDR3 DNA reads TGTGCCAGTAGTCAGGGCATGAACACTGAAGCTTTCTTT. The chain combines TRBV19 with TRBJ1-1; possibly TRBD1 for D (5 bases). The CDR3 totals 13 residues. Germline lookup yields CDR1 LNHDA and CDR2 SQIVND (reference sequence). The ends were cut back, 5 bases at V and 0 bases at J, with 7 bases in the middle.

The chain combines TRBV7-7 with TRBJ2-5; perhaps D is TRBD1 or TRBD2 (5 bases each). CDR1 and CDR2 (germline): SSHAT, FNYEAQ (reference sequence). The CDR3 spans 14 residues. The V end was cut by 4 bases, the J end by 0 bases, with 9 bases between. CDR3 protein: CASSWGPYQETQYF. The CDR3 DNA is TGTGCCAGCAGCTGGGGACCATACCAAGAGACCCAGTACTTC.

The chain combines TRBV2 with TRBJ2-7; D could derive from TRBD1 or TRBD2 (5 bases each). V was clipped by 5 bases and J by 7 bases, with 15 bases between them. The CDR3 extends over 13 amino acids. Germline V lookup: CDR1 SNHLY, CDR2 FYNNEI. The CDR3 nucleotides are TGTGCCAGCAGTAGGCAGGGAGTACTGGAGCAGTACTTC. It yields the protein CASSRQGVLEQYF. The full variable domain, rest sourced from reference TRBV2 and TRBJ2-7, is EPEVTQTPSHQVTQMGQEVILRCVPISNHLYFYWYRQILGQKVEFLVSFYNNEISEKSEIFDDQFSVERPDGSNFTLKIRSTKLEDSAMYFCASSRQGVLEQYFGPGTRLTVT.

V gene TRBV3-1 (or the pseudogene TRBV3-2) combines with J gene TRBJ1-1; D gene unclear. This CDR3 contains 15 residues. The germline V and J ends were trimmed by 5 bases and 7 bases, with 20 bases remaining between them. Per germline, CDR1 LGHDT and CDR2 YNNKEL (reference sequence). CDR3 DNA: TGTGCCAGCAGCGGGCGACAAGGCGGGTCTGGTGAAGCTTTCTTT. The encoded protein is CASSGRQGGSGEAFF.

This rearrangement joins TRBV10-1 to TRBJ1-1, with TRBD1 identical over 7 bases. Germline CDR1 WNHNN, CDR2 SYGVQD (reference sequence). V shed 5 bases and J 5 bases; nucleotides not matched to a gene: 8. This CDR3 comprises 14 residues. DNA for the CDR3: TGCGCCAGCAGTTTCGACAGGGCAGGAACTGAAGCTTTCTTT. Translated: CASSFDRAGTEAFF.